This TCR beta chain was sequenced in a study of cytomegalovirus exposure and HLA in healthy donors. The study ran its PCR with 60 Vbeta and 13 Jbeta primers. Here immunoSEQ multiplex PCR was the method, and the copy in TCRdb shows in-frame clones only, minus some. The sample yields roughly 79,000 clones, about 74% seen once. The CDR3 is made up of 16 amino acids. In germline, CDR1 is MNHEY, CDR2 SVGAGI. The ends were cut back, 0 bases at V and 6 bases at J, with 12 bases in the middle. V usage is TRBV6-5 and J usage is TRBJ1-6; D possibly corresponds to TRBD1 (6 bases). The source is a woman aged 45 to 65 in good health and CMV-seropositive. The material sequenced was PBMCs. The CDR3 nucleotides read TGTGCCAGCAGTTACTCGAGGACAGTCGGTAATTCACCCCTCCACTTT. This encodes CASSYSRTVGNSPLHF.